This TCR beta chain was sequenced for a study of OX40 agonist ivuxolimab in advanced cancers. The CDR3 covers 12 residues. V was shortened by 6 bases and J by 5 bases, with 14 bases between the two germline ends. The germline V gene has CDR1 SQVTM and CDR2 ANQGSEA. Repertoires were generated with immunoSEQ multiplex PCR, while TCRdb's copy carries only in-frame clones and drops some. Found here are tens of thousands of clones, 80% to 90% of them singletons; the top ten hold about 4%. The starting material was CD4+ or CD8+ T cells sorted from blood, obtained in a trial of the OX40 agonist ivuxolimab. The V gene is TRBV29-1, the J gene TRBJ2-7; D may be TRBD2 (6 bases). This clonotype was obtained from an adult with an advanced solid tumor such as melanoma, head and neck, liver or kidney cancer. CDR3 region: CSVTPAGNEQYF. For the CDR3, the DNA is TGCAGCGTCACCCCAGCGGGCAACGAGCAGTACTTC.